This T cell receptor (beta chain) was obtained from a study of blood T cell repertoires in COVID-19. As for the study in general: Researchers got acute and convalescent COVID-19 samples from the United States, Italy and Spain. PBMCs, B-cell-depleted T cells, or T cells were the source of the cDNA or gDNA that made up the material.

Trimming shortened V by 6 bases and J by 3 bases, and 15 bases separated the two germline ends. The germline CDR1 and CDR2 sequences are MNHEY and SVGAGI. The CDR3 is 15 amino acids. Authors' analysis steps: Quantification of nucleated cells was approximated via reference gene primer amplification. Repertoires were generated with immunoSEQ multiplex PCR, while TCRdb's copy carries only in-frame clones and drops some. V, J and clone size are taken as reported in that table, and D and trimming were inferred from the DNA itself. The sample shows some 130,000 clones, around 89% of them seen only once. Seattle patients were enrolled during active infection and followed longitudinally.

The clonotype originates from a man aged 55 to 70 with COVID-19, enrolled during active disease. Sequenced: peripheral blood. The chain combines TRBV6-5 with TRBJ1-5, with D unresolved. Here the CDR3 reads CASRPGLWSNQPQHF. The CDR3 bases are TGTGCCAGCAGGCCGGGTCTTTGGTCCAATCAGCCCCAGCATTTT.